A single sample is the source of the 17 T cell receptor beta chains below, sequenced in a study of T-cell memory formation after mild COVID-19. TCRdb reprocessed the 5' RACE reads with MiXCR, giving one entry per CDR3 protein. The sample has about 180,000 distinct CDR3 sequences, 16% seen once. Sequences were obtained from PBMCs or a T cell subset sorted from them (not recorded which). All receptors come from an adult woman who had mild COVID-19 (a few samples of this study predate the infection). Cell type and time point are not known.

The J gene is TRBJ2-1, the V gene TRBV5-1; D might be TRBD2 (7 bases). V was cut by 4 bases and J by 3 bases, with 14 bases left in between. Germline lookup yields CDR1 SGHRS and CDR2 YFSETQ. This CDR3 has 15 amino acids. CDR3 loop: CASSGRGANYNEQFF. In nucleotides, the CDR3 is TGCGCCAGCAGCGGCCGGGGGGCCAACTACAATGAGCAGTTCTTC.

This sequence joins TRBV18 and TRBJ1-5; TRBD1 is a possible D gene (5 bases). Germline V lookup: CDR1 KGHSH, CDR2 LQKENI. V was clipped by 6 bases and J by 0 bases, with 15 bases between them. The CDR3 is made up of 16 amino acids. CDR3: CASSPTGGDSNQPQHF. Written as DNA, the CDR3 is TGTGCCAGCTCCCCGACGGGGGGGGATAGCAATCAGCCCCAGCATTTT. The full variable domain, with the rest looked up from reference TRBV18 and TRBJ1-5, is NAGVMQNPRHLVRRRGQEARLRCSPMKGHSHVYWYRQLPEEGLKFMVYLQKENIIDESGMPKERFSAEFPKEGPSILRIQQVVRGDSAAYFCASSPTGGDSNQPQHFGDGTRLSIL.

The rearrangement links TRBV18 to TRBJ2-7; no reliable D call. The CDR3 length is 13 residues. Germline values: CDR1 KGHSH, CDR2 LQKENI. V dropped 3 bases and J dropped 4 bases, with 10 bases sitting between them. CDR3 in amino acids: CASSPQDGYEQYF. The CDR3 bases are TGTGCCAGCTCACCCCAGGATGGTTACGAGCAGTACTTC.

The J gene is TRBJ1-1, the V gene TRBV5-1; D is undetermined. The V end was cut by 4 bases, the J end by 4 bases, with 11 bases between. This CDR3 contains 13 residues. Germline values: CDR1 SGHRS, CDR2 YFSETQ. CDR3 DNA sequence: TGCGCCAGCAGCCCCCCGTCCGTCACTGAAGCTTTCTTT. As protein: CASSPPSVTEAFF.

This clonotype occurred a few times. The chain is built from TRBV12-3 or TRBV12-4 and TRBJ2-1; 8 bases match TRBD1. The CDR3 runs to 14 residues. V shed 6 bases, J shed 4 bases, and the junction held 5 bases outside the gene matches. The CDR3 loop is CASSWRDRYNEQFF. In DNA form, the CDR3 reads TGTGCCAGCAGCTGGAGGGACAGGTACAATGAGCAGTTCTTC.

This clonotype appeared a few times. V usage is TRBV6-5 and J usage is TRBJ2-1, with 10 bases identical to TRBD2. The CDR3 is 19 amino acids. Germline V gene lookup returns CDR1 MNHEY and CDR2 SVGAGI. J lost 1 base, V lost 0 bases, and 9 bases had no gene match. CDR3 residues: CASSYSLGAAGGSYNEQFF. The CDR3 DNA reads TGTGCCAGCAGTTACTCGTTGGGGGCAGCGGGAGGGTCCTACAATGAGCAGTTCTTC.

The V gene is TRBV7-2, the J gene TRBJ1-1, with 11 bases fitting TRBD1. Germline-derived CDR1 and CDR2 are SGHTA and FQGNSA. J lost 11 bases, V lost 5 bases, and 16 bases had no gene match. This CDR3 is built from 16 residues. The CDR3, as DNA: TGTGCCAGCAGCCCCGGGACAGGGGGAGTTGTTCGTGCGGCTTTCTTT. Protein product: CASSPGTGGVVRAAFF. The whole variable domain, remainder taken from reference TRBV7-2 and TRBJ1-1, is GAGVSQSPSNKVTEKGKDVELRCDPISGHTALYWYRQSLGQGLEFLIYFQGNSAPDKSGLPSDRFSAERTGGSVSTLTIQRTQQEDSAVYLCASSPGTGGVVRAAFFGQGTRLTVV.

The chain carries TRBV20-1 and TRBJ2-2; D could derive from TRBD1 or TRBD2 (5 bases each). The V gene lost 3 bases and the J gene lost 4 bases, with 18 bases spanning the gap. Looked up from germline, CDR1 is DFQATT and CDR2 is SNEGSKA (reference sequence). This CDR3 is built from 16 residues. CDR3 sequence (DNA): TGCAGTGCTAGCGATTCCGGGACCCCTAGCACCGGGGAGCTGTTTTTT. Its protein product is CSASDSGTPSTGELFF.

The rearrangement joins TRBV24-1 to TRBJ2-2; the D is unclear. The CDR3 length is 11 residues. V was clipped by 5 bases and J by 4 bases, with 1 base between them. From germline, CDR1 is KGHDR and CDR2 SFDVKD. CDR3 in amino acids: CATSATGELFF. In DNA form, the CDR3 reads TGTGCCACCAGTGCCACCGGGGAGCTGTTTTTT.

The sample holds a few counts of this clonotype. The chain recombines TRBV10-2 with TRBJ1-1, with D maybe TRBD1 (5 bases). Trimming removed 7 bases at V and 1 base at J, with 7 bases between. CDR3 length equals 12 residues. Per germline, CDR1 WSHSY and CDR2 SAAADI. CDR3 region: CASTDRNTEAFF. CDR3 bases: TGCGCCAGCACTGACAGGAACACTGAAGCTTTCTTT.

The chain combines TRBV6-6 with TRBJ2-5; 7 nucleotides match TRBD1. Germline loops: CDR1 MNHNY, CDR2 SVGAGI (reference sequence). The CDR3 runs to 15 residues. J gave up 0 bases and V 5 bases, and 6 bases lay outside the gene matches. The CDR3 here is CASSDRDRYQETQYF. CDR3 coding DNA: TGTGCCAGCAGTGACCGGGACAGATACCAAGAGACCCAGTACTTC.

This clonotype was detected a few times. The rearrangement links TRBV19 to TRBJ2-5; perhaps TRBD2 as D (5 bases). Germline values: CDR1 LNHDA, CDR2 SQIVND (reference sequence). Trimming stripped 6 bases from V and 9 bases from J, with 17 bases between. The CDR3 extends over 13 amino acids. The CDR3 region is CASRPGPGYAQYF. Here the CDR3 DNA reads TGTGCCAGTAGACCCGGACCGGGATATGCCCAGTACTTC.

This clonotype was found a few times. CDR3 loop: CASSQARGSNTEAFF. In DNA form, the CDR3 reads TGTGCCAGTAGTCAAGCCAGGGGTTCGAACACTGAAGCTTTCTTT. The chain links TRBV19 to TRBJ1-1; D may be TRBD1 (6 bases). Trimming stripped 5 bases from V and 1 base from J, with 14 bases between. This CDR3 contains 15 residues. CDR1 is LNHDA, CDR2 SQIVND, per germline (reference sequence). Full variable domain (rest looked up from reference TRBV19 and TRBJ1-1): DGGITQSPKYLFRKEGQNVTLSCEQNLNHDAMYWYRQDPGQGLRLIYYSQIVNDFQKGDIAEGYSVSREKKESFPLTVTSAQKNPTAFYLCASSQARGSNTEAFFGQGTRLTVV.

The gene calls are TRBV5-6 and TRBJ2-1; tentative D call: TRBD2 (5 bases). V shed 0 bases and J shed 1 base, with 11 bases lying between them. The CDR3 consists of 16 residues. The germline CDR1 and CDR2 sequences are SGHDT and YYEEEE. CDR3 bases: TGTGCCAGCAGCTTGGTTCGGGGATCATCCTACAATGAGCAGTTCTTC. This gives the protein CASSLVRGSSYNEQFF.

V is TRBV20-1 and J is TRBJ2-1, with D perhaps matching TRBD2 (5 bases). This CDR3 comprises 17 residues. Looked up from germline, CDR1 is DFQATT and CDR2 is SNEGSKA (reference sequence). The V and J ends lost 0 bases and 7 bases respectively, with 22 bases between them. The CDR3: CSARDRRLHTRGNEQFF. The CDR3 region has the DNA TGCAGTGCTAGAGATAGAAGGCTACACACCCGCGGGAATGAGCAGTTCTTC.

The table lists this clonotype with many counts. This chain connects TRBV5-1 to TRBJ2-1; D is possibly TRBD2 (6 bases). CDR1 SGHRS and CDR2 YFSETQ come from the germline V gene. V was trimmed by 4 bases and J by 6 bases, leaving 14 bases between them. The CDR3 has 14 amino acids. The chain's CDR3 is CASSTGVSANEQFF. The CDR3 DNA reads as TGCGCCAGCAGCACGGGGGTTTCGGCCAATGAGCAGTTCTTC.

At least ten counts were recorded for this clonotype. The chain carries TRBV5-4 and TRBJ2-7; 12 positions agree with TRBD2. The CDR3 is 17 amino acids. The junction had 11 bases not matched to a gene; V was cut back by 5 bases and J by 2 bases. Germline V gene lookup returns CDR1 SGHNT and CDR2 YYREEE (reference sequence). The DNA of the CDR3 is TGTGCCAGCAGTCTGATACTTCTAGCGGGAGGGCCCTACGAGCAGTACTTC. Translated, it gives CASSLILLAGGPYEQYF.